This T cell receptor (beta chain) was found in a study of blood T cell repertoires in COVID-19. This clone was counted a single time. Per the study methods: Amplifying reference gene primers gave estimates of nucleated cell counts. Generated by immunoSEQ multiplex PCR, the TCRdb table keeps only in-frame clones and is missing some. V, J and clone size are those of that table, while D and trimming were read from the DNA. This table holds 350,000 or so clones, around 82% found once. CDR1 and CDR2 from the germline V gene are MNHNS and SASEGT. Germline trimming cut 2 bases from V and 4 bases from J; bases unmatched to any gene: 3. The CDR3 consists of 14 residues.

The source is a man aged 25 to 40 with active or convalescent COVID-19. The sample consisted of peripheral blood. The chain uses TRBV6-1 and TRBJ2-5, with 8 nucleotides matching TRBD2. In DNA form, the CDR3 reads TGTGCCAGCAGTGAAAGCGGGAGAAGAGAGACCCAGTACTTC. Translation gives CASSESGRRETQYF.